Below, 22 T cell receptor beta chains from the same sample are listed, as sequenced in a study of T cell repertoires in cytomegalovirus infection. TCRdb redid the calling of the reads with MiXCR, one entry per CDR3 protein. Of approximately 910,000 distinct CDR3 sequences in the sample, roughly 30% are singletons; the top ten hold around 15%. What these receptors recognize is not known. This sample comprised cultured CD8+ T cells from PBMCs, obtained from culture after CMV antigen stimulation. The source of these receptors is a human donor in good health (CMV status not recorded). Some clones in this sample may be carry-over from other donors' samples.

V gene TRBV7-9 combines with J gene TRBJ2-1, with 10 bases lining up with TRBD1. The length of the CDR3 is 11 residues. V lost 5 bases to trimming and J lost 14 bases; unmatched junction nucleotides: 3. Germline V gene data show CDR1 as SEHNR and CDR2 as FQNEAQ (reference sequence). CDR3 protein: CASSPGTGEFF. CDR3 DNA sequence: TGTGCCAGCAGCCCCGGGACAGGGGAGTTCTTC.

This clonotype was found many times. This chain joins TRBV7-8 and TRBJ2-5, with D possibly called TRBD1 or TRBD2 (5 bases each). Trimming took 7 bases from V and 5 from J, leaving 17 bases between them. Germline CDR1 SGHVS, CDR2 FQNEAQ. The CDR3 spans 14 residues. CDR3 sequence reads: CASTFPEGRETQYF. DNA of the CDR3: TGTGCCAGCACCTTCCCCGAGGGGCGGGAGACCCAGTACTTC.

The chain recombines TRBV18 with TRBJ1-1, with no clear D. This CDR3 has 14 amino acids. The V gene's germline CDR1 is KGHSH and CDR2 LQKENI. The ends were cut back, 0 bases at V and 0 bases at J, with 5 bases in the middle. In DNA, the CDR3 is TGTGCCAGCTCACCACCGATTCTGAACACTGAAGCTTTCTTT. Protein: CASSPPILNTEAFF. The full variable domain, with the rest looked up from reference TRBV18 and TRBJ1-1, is NAGVMQNPRHLVRRRGQEARLRCSPMKGHSHVYWYRQLPEEGLKFMVYLQKENIIDESGMPKERFSAEFPKEGPSILRIQQVVRGDSAAYFCASSPPILNTEAFFGQGTRLTVV.

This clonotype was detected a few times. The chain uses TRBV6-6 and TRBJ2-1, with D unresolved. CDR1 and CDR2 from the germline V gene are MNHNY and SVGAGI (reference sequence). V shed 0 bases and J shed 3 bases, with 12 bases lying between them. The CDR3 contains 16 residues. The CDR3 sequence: CASSYSSAQRYNEQFF. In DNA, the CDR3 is TGTGCCAGCAGTTACTCCTCAGCCCAACGCTACAATGAGCAGTTCTTC.

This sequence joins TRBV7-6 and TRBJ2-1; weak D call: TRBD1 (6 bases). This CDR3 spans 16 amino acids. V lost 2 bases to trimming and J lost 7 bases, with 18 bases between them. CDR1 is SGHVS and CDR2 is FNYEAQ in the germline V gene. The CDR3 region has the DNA TGTGCCAGCAGCTTAACCGGGACATCCCCAGGGAATGAGCAGTTCTTC. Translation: CASSLTGTSPGNEQFF.

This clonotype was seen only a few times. CDR3: CASSGPGPLRETQYF. The CDR3 region has the DNA TGTGCCAGCAGCGGACCGGGACCCCTTAGGGAGACCCAGTACTTC. The chain combines TRBV7-9 with TRBJ2-5; D tentatively reads TRBD1 or TRBD2 (5 bases each). CDR3 length equals 15 residues. Germline assignment: CDR1 SEHNR and CDR2 FQNEAQ (reference sequence). Trimming took off 5 bases at V and 5 bases at J, with 18 bases between the two ends.

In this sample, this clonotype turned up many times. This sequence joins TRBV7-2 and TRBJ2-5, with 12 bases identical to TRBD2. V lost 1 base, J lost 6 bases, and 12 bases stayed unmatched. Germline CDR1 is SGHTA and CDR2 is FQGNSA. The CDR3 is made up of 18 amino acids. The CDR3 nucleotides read TGTGCCAGCAGCTTAGACCCCCTAGCGGGGGGGCCGGGGAAGACCCAGTACTTC. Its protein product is CASSLDPLAGGPGKTQYF.

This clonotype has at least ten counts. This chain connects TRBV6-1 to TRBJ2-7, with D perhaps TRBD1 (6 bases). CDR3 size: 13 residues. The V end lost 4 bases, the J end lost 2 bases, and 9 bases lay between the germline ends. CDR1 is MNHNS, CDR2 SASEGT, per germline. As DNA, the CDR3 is TGTGCCAGCAGTGTGGACAGAGCCTACGAGCAGTACTTC. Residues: CASSVDRAYEQYF.

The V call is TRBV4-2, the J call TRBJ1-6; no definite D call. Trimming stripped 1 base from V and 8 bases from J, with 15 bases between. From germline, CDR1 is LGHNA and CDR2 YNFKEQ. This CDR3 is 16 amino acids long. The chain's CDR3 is CASSQVGSNRDSPLHF. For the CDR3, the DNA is TGTGCCAGCAGCCAAGTTGGTTCAAATCGGGATTCACCCCTCCACTTT.

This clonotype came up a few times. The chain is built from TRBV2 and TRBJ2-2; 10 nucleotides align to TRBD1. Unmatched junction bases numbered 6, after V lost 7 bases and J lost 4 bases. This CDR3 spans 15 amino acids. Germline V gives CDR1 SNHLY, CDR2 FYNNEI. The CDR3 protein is CASIGTGDRTGELFF. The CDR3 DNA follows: TGTGCCAGCATCGGGACAGGGGATCGCACCGGGGAGCTGTTTTTT.

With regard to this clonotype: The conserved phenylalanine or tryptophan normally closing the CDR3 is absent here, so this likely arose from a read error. The CDR3 nucleotides read TGCACCAGCAGCCAAGGGGACAGGTCTACTGAAGCTTTCCTT. The encoded protein is CTSSQGDRSTEAFL. The V call is TRBV4-1, the J call TRBJ1-1; 8 bases are shared with TRBD1. Germline V gives CDR1 MGHRA, CDR2 YSYEKL. The CDR3 runs to 14 residues.

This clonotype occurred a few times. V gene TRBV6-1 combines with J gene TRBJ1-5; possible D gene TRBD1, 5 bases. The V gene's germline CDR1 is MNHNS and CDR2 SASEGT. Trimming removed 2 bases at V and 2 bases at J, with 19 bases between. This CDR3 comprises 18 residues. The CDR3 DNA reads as TGTGCCAGCAGTGAATTAGGACACTGGGTCGGGGGCAATCAGCCCCAGCATTTT. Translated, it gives CASSELGHWVGGNQPQHF.

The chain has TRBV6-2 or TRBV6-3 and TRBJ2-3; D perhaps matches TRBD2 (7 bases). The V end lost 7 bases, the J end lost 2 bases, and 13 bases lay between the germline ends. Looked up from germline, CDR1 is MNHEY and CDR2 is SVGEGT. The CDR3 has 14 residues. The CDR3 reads CASNTGGHTDTQYF. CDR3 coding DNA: TGTGCCAGCAACACGGGGGGACACACAGATACGCAGTATTTT.

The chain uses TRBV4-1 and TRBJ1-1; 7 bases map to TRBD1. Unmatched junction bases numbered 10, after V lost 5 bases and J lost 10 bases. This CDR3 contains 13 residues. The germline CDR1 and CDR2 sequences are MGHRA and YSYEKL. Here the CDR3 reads CASSSIDRDAAFF. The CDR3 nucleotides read TGCGCCAGCAGCTCCATAGACAGGGACGCAGCTTTCTTT.

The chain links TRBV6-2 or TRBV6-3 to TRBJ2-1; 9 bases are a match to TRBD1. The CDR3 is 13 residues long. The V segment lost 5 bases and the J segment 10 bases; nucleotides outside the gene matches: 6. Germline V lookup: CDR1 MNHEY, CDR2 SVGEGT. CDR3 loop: CASSHRTGDEQFF. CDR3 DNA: TGTGCCAGCAGTCACCGGACAGGGGACGAGCAGTTCTTC.

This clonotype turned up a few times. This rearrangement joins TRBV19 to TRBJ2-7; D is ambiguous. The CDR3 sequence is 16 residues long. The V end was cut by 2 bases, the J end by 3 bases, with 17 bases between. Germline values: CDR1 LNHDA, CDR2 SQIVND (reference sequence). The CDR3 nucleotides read TGTGCCAGTAGTATAACCCATGGAACGATTGTCTACGAGCAGTACTTC. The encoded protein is CASSITHGTIVYEQYF.

Written as DNA, the CDR3 is TGTGCCAGCAGTCCACAGTGGGGCTATGGCTACACCTTC. Protein sequence: CASSPQWGYGYTF. The chain joins TRBV6-5 to TRBJ1-2; no clear D gene. Between the trimmed V and J ends, which lost 5 bases and 4 bases, there was a span of 11 bases. Germline lookup yields CDR1 MNHEY and CDR2 SVGAGI. The CDR3 sequence is 13 residues long.

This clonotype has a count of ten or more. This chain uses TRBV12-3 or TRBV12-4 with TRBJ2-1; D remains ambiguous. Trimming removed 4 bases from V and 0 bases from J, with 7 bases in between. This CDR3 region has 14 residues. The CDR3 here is CASSSKGSYNEQFF. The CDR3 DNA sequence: TGTGCCAGCAGTTCTAAGGGCTCCTACAATGAGCAGTTCTTC.

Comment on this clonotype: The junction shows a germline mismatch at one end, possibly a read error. This chain's CDR3 is CVSRGGGGYTF. The CDR3 DNA reads as TGTGTCAGCAGGGGGGGCGGGGGCTACACCTTC. This sequence joins TRBV6-5 and TRBJ1-2; 7 nucleotides agree with TRBD1. The CDR3 spans 11 residues. Germline V gives CDR1 MNHEY, CDR2 SVGAGI.

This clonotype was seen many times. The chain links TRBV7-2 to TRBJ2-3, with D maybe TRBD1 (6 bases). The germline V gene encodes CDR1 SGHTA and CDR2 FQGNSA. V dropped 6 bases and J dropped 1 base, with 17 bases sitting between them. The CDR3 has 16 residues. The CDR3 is CASRKNHGQRTDTQYF. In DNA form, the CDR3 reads TGTGCCAGCAGAAAGAATCACGGACAGCGCACAGATACGCAGTATTTT.

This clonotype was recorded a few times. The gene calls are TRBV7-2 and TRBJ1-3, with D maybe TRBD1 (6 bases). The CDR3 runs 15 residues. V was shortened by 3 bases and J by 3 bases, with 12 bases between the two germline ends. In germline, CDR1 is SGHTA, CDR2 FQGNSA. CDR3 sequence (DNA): TGTGCCAGCAGCTTTCTACAGGGAGGTGGAAACACCATATATTTT. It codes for CASSFLQGGGNTIYF.

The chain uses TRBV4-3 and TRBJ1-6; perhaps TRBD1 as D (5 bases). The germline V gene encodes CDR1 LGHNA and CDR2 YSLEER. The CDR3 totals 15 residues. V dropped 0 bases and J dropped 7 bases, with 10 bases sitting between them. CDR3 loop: CASSQEGVGNSPLHF. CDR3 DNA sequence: TGCGCCAGCAGCCAAGAAGGGGTAGGCAATTCACCCCTCCACTTT.